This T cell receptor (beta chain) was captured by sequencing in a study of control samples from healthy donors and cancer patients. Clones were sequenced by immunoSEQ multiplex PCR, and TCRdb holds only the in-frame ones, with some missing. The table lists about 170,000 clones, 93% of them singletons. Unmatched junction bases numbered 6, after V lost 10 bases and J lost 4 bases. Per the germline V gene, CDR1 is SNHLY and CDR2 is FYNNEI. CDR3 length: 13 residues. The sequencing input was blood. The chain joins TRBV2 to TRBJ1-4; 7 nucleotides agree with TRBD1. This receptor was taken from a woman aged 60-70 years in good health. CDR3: CATYRGGNEKLFF. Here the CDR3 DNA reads TGTGCCACCTACAGGGGAGGTAATGAAAAACTGTTTTTT. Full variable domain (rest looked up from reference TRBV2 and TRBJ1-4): EPEVTQTPSHQVTQMGQEVILRCVPISNHLYFYWYRQILGQKVEFLVSFYNNEISEKSEIFDDQFSVERPDGSNFTLKIRSTKLEDSAMYFCATYRGGNEKLFFGSGTQLSVL.